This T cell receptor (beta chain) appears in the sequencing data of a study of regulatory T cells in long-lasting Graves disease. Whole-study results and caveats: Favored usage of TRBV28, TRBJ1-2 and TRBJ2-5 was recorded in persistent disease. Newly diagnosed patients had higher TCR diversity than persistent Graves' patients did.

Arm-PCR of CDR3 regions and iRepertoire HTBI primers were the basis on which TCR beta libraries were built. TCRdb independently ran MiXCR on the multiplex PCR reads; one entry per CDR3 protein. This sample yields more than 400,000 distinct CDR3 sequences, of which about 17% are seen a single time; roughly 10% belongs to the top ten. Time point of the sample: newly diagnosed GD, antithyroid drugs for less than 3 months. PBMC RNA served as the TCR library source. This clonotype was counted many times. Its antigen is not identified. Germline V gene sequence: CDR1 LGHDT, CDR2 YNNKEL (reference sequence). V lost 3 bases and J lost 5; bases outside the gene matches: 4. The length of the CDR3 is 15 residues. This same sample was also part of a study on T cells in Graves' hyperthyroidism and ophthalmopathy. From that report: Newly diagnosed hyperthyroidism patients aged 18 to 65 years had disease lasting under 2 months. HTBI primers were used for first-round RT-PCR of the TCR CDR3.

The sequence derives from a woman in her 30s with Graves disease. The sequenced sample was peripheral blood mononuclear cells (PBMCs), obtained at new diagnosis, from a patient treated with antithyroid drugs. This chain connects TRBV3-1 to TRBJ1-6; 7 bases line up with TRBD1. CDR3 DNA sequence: TGTGCCAGCAGCCATGAGACAGGGCATAATTCACCCCTCCACTTT. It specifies CASSHETGHNSPLHF.